This T cell receptor (beta chain) comes out of a study of T cell responses to AZD1222 COVID-19 vaccine. The wider study: Analysis merged second doses at about 4 or about 12 weeks. Study findings and constraints: There were mostly white British donors and more females than males, and clonal diversity was possibly underestimated. It was only 6 or 7 AZD1222 recipients who were seropositive at baseline. Elevations in Spike-specific TCR breadth and depth followed administration of two AZD1222 doses.

Repertoires were generated with immunoSEQ multiplex PCR, while TCRdb's copy carries only in-frame clones and drops some. The sample shows fewer than 150,000 clones, more than 85% of them seen only once. To note about this clone: Its matching antigen is unknown.

The clonotype was recovered from an adult in good health. Here the sequenced sample was peripheral blood, taken on day 0 of AZD1222 vaccination.

CDR3 DNA sequence: TGTGCCAGCAGCTTAGATCTGGGCTATGGCTACACCTTC. Encoded protein: CASSLDLGYGYTF. The gene calls are TRBV7-9 and TRBJ1-2; D is unclear. This CDR3 has 13 amino acids. V was cut by 1 base and J by 4 bases, with 7 bases left in between. Germline CDR1 reads SEHNR; CDR2 reads FQNEAQ (reference sequence). Full variable domain (rest looked up from reference TRBV7-9 and TRBJ1-2): DTGVSQNPRHKITKRGQNVTFRCDPISEHNRLYWYRQTLGQGPEFLTYFQNEAQLEKSRLLSDRFSAERPKGSFSTLEIQRTEQGDSAMYLCASSLDLGYGYTFGSGTRLTVV.